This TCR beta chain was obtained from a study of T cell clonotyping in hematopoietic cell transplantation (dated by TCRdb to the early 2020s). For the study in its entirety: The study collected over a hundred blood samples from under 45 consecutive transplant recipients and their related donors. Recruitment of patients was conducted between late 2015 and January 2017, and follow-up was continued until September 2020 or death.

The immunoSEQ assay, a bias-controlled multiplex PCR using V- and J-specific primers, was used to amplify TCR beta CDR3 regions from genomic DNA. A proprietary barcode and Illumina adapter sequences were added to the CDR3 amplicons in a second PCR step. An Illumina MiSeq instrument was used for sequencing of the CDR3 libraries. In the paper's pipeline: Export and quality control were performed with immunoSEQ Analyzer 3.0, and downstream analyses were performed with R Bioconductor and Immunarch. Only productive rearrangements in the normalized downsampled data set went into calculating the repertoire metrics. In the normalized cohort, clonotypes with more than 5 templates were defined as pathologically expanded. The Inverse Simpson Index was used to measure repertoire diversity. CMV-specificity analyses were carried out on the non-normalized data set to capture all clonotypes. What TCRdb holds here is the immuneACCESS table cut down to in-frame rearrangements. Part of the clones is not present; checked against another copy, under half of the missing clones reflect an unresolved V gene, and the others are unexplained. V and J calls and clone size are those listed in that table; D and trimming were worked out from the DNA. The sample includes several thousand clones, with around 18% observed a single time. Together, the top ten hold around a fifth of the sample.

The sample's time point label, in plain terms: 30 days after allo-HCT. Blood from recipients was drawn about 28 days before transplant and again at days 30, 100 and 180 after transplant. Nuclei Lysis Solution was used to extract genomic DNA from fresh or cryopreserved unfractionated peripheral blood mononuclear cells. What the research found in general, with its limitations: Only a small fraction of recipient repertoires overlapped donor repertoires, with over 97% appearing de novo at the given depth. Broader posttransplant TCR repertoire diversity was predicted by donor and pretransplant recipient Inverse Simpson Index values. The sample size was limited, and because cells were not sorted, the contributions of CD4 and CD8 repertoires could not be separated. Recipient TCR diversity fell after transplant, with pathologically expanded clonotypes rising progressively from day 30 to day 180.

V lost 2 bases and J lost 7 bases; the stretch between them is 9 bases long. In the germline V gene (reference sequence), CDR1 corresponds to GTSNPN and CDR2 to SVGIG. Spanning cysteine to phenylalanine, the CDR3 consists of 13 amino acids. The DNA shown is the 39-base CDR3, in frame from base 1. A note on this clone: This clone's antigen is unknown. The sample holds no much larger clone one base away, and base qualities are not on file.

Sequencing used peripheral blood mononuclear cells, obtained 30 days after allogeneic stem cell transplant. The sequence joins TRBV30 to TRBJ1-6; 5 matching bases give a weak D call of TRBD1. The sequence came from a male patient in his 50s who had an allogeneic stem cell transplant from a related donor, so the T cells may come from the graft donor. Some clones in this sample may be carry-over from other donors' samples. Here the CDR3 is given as CAWSPSGNSPLHF. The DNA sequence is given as TGTGCCTGGAGTCCGTCAGGGAATTCACCCCTCCACTTT.